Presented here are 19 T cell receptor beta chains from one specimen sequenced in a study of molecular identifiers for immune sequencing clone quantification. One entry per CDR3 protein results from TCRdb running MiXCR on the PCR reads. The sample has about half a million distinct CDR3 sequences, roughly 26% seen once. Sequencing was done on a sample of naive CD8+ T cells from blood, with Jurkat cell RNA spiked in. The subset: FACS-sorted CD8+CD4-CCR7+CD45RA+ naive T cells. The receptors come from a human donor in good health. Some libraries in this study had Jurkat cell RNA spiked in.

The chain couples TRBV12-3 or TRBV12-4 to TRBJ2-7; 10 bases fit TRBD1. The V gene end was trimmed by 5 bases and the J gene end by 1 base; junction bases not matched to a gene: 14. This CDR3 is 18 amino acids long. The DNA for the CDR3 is TGTGCCAGCAGTGGTCTCCCGGGACAGGGGCCATCTTCCTACGAGCAGTACTTC. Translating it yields CASSGLPGQGPSSYEQYF.

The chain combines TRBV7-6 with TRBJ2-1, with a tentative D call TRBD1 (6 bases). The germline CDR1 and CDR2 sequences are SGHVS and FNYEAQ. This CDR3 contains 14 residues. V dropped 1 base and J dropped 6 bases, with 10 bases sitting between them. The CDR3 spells CASSLVAGVNEQFF. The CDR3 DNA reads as TGTGCCAGCAGCTTAGTGGCAGGGGTCAATGAGCAGTTCTTC.

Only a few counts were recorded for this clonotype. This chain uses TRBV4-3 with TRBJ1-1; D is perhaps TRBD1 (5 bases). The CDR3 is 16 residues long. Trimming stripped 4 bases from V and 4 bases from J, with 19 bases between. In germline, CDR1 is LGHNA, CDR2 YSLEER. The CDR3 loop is CASSPTSWGGVTEAFF. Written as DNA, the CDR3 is TGCGCCAGCAGCCCAACCTCGTGGGGGGGGGTCACTGAAGCTTTCTTT.

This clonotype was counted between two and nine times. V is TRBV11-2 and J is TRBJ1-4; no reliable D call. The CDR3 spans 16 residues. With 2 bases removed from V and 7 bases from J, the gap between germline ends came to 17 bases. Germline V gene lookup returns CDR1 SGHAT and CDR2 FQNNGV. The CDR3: CASSLWQKGRGEKLFF. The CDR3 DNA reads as TGTGCCAGCAGCTTATGGCAGAAGGGCAGAGGTGAAAAACTGTTTTTT.

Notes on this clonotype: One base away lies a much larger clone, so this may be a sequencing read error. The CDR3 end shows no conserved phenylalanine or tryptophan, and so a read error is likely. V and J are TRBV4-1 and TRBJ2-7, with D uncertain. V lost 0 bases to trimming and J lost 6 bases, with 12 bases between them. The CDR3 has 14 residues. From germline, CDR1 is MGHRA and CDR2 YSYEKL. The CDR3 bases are TGCGCCAGCAGCCAAGATGCAGGATCAGGCGAGCAGTACATC. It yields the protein CASSQDAGSGEQYI.

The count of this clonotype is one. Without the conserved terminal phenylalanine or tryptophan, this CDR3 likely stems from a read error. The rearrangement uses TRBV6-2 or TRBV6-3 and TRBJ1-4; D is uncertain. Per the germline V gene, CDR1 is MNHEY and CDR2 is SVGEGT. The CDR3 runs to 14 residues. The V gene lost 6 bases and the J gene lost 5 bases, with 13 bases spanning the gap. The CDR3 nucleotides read TGTGCCAGCAGACCCGGAGCGCCCAATGAAAAACTGTTTTAT. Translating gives CASRPGAPNEKLFY.

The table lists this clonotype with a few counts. The CDR3 here is CAWGRQVGNEQFF. As DNA, the CDR3 is TGTGCCTGGGGGCGGCAGGTGGGCAATGAGCAGTTCTTC. This chain uses TRBV30 with TRBJ2-1; D call uncertain. The CDR3 totals 13 residues. V gave up 5 bases and J gave up 6 bases, with 14 bases separating them. Germline-derived CDR1 and CDR2 are GTSNPN and SVGIG (reference sequence).

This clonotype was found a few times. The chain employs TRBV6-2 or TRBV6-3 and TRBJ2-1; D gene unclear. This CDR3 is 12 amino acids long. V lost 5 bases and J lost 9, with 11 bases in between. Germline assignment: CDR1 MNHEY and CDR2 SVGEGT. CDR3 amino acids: CASSAEFGEQFF. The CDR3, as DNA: TGTGCCAGCAGTGCTGAATTCGGTGAGCAGTTCTTC.

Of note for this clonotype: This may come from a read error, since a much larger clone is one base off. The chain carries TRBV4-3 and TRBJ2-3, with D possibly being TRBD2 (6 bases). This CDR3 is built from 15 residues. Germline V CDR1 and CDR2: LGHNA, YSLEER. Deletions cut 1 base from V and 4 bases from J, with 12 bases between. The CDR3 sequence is CASSQAGESADTQYF. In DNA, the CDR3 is TGCGCCAGCAGCCAAGCGGGAGAGTCCGCAGATACGCAGTATTTT.

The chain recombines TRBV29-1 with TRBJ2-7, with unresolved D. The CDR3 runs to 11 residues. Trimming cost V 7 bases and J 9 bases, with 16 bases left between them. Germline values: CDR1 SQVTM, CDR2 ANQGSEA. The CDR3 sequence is CSGVNLDAQYF. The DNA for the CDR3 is TGCAGCGGCGTAAACTTGGACGCGCAGTACTTC.

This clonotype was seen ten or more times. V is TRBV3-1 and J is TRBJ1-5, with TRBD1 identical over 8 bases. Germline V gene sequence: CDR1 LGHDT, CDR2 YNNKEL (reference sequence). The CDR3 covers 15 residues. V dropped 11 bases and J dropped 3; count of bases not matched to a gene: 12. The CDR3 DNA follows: TGTGCCCTTAGAGGTCGACAGGGGTACAATCAGCCCCAGCATTTT. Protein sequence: CALRGRQGYNQPQHF.

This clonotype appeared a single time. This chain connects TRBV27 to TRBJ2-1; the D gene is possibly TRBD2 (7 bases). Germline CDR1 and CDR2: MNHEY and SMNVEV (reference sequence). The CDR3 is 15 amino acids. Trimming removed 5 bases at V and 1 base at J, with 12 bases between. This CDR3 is CASSQGGASYNEQFF. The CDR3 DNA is TGTGCCAGCAGTCAAGGGGGGGCATCCTACAATGAGCAGTTCTTC.

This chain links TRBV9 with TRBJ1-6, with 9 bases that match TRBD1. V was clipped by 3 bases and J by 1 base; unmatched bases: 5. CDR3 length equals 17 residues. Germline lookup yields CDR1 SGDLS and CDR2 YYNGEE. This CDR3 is CASSAGQGGSYNSPLHF. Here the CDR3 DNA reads TGTGCCAGCAGCGCGGGACAGGGAGGATCCTATAATTCACCCCTCCACTTT.

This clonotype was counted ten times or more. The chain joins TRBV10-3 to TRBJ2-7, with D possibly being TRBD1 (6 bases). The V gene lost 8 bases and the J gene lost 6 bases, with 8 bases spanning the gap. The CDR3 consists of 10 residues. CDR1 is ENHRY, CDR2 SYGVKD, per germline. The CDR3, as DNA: TGTGCCATCGGGACACCCGAGCAGTACTTC. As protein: CAIGTPEQYF.

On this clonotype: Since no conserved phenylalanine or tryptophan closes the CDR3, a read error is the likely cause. CDR3 region: CASSPTLAVQETQYL. CDR3 coding DNA: TGTGCCAGCAGCCCTACACTAGCGGTACAAGAGACCCAGTACCTC. This sequence joins TRBV7-9 and TRBJ2-5, with 8 bases fitting TRBD2. The CDR3 spans 15 residues. The V segment lost 5 bases and the J segment 2 bases; nucleotides outside the gene matches: 7. Germline V gene lookup returns CDR1 SEHNR and CDR2 FQNEAQ (reference sequence).

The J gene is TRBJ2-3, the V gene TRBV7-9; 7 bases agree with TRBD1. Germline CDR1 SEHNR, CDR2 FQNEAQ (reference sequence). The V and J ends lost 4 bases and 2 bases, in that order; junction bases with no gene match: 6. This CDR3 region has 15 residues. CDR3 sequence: CASSSRDRDTDTQYF. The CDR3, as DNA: TGTGCCAGCAGCTCCCGGGACAGAGACACAGATACGCAGTATTTT.

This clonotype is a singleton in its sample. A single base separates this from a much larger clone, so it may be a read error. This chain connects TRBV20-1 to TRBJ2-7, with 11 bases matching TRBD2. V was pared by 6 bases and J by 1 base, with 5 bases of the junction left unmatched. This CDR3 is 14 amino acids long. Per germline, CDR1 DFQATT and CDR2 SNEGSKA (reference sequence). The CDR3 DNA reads TGCAGTGCGCCCGGGACTAGCGGTTCCTACGAGCAGTACTTC. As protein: CSAPGTSGSYEQYF.

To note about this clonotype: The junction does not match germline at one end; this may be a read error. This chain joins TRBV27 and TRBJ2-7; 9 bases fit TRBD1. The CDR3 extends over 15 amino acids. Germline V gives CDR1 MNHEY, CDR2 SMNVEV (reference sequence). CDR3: CASSSPRTGDYVQYF. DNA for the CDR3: TGTGCCAGCAGCTCCCCCCGGACAGGGGACTACGTGCAGTACTTC.

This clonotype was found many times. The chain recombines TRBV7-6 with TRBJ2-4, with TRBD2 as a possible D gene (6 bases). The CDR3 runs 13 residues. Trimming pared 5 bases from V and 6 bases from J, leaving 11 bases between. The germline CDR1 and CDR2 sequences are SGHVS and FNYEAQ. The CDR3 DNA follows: TGTGCCAGCAGCCCCCAGGGAGGAAACATTCAGTACTTC. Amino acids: CASSPQGGNIQYF.